This T cell receptor beta chain stems from a study of OX40 agonist ivuxolimab in advanced cancers. Study outcomes and limitations: Normalized expansion of T-cell clones was also low for some nonresponders.

Clones were sequenced by immunoSEQ multiplex PCR, and TCRdb holds only the in-frame ones, with some missing. The table lists approximately 77,000 clones, approximately 80% of them singletons, with 6.5% to 8.5% in the top ten. With respect to this clone: Its antigen is still unknown.

CDR1 SGHRS and CDR2 YFSETQ come from the germline V gene. The CDR3 loop spans 12 amino acids. Trimming pared 4 bases from V and 6 bases from J, leaving 9 bases between. This sequence originates from an adult with an advanced solid tumor such as melanoma, head and neck, liver or kidney cancer. Here the sequenced sample was CD4+ or CD8+ T cells sorted from blood, taken in a trial of the OX40 agonist ivuxolimab. The chain employs TRBV5-1 and TRBJ2-3, with no clear D. The CDR3 nucleotides read TGCGCCAGCAGCCAAAATCAGGATACGCAGTATTTT. Encoded protein: CASSQNQDTQYF. Filled out from reference TRBV5-1 and TRBJ2-3, the complete variable domain reads KAGVTQTPRYLIKTRGQQVTLSCSPISGHRSVSWYQQTPGQGLQFLFEYFSETQRNKGNFPGRFSGRQFSNSRSEMNVSTLELGDSALYLCASSQNQDTQYFGPGTRLTVL.